This passage covers 12 T cell receptor beta chains from one sample sequenced in a study of T cell clones after liver transplantation. This table comes from immunoSEQ multiplex PCR, and its TCRdb copy is limited to in-frame clones, with some not included. Of about 75,000 clones listed, approximately 80% are singletons. Source: CD4+ T cells from blood, taken less than 50 months after liver transplant. All receptors derive from a human patient who received a liver transplant. Some of the T cells might come from the graft donor.

This chain links TRBV5-1 with TRBJ1-1, with 7 bases lining up with TRBD1. V shed 3 bases, J shed 5 bases, and the junction held 7 bases outside the gene matches. The germline V gene has CDR1 SGHRS and CDR2 YFSETQ. The CDR3 has 14 residues. CDR3 nucleotide sequence: TGCGCCAGCAGCTCTGACAGGGTTTGGACTGAAGCTTTCTTT. It encodes CASSSDRVWTEAFF.

The chain links TRBV5-1 to TRBJ2-3; maybe TRBD2 (6 bases). Germline lookup yields CDR1 SGHRS and CDR2 YFSETQ. This CDR3 has 15 residues. Trimming stripped 4 bases from V and 2 bases from J, with 14 bases between. The CDR3 here is CASSQGDSFTDTQYF. The CDR3 DNA reads TGCGCCAGCAGCCAAGGGGACTCGTTCACAGATACGCAGTATTTT.

The chain recombines TRBV7-3 with TRBJ2-2; D remains unclear. CDR3 length: 13 residues. Germline V gives CDR1 SGHTA, CDR2 FQGTGA. Trimming left V 5 bases short and J 3 bases short, with 7 bases between. The CDR3 DNA reads TGTGCCAGCAGCCCCCATGACACCGGGGAGCTGTTTTTT. Encoded protein: CASSPHDTGELFF. The whole variable domain, remainder taken from reference TRBV7-3 and TRBJ2-2, is GAGVSQTPSNKVTEKGKYVELRCDPISGHTALYWYRQSLGQGPEFLIYFQGTGAADDSGLPNDRFFAVRPEGSVSTLKIQRTERGDSAVYLCASSPHDTGELFFGEGSRLTVL.

The V gene is TRBV18, the J gene TRBJ1-2; D not certain. V shed 2 bases and J shed 3 bases, with 13 bases lying between them. CDR1 and CDR2 from the germline V gene are KGHSH and LQKENI. The CDR3 is 15 amino acids. The CDR3 here is CASSPNPLRDYGYTF. CDR3 nucleotides: TGTGCCAGCTCACCAAACCCCCTTCGGGACTATGGCTACACCTTC.

V and J are TRBV5-1 and TRBJ2-3, with 14 bases matching TRBD2. V was clipped by 4 bases and J by 0 bases; unmatched bases: 4. Germline CDR1 and CDR2: SGHRS and YFSETQ. The CDR3 is 17 amino acids. In DNA form, the CDR3 reads TGCGCCAGCAGCAAAGGACTAGCGGGGGGTAGCACAGATACGCAGTATTTT. This gives the protein CASSKGLAGGSTDTQYF.

V and J are TRBV30 and TRBJ1-3; D perhaps matches TRBD1 (5 bases). Germline loops: CDR1 GTSNPN, CDR2 SVGIG (reference sequence). The V end was cut by 2 bases, the J end by 7 bases, with 6 bases between. The CDR3 extends over 11 amino acids. CDR3 DNA: TGTGCCTGGAGTAAGGGGAACACCATATATTTT. Protein sequence: CAWSKGNTIYF.

V gene TRBV4-1 combines with J gene TRBJ2-3; 11 positions agree with TRBD2. The CDR3 covers 17 residues. Germline trimming cut 1 base from V and 8 bases from J; bases unmatched to any gene: 11. Germline CDR1 is MGHRA and CDR2 is YSYEKL. In DNA form, the CDR3 reads TGCGCCAGCAGCCAAGGGGCTAGCGGGAGGTCTATGGGTACGCAGTATTTT. Protein sequence: CASSQGASGRSMGTQYF.

The V and J genes are TRBV2 and TRBJ2-4; D might be TRBD1 (6 bases). This CDR3 region has 16 residues. The ends were cut back, 2 bases at V and 6 bases at J, with 17 bases in the middle. Per germline, CDR1 SNHLY and CDR2 FYNNEI. The CDR3 is CASSESGRGGGNIQYF. The CDR3 DNA sequence: TGTGCCAGCAGTGAATCTGGCAGGGGCGGTGGAAACATTCAGTACTTC.

The rearrangement uses TRBV9 and TRBJ1-1; TRBD1 agrees at 9 bases. Unmatched junction bases numbered 1, after V lost 3 bases and J lost 4 bases. CDR1 is SGDLS, CDR2 YYNGEE, per germline. The CDR3 loop spans 13 amino acids. The CDR3 nucleotides are TGTGCCAGCAGCGAGACAGGGGGCACTGAAGCTTTCTTT. Translation gives CASSETGGTEAFF.

The chain employs TRBV28 and TRBJ1-4; tentatively, D is TRBD1 (5 bases). The ends were cut back, 7 bases at V and 6 bases at J, with 15 bases in the middle. The CDR3 sequence is 14 residues long. Germline V lookup: CDR1 MDHEN, CDR2 SYDVKM. CDR3 DNA sequence: TGTGCCAGCACCGGTGGGGGGATCGATGAAAAACTGTTTTTT. Amino acids: CASTGGGIDEKLFF.

This chain joins TRBV19 and TRBJ1-1; D is unresolved. Trimming pared 4 bases from V and 4 bases from J, leaving 16 bases between. This CDR3 is built from 15 residues. Germline lookup yields CDR1 LNHDA and CDR2 SQIVND (reference sequence). The CDR3: CASSKGASEGTEAFF. The CDR3 DNA sequence: TGTGCCAGTAGTAAAGGAGCCTCGGAGGGCACTGAAGCTTTCTTT. Based on the CDR3 plus reference TRBV19 and TRBJ1-1, the full variable domain is DGGITQSPKYLFRKEGQNVTLSCEQNLNHDAMYWYRQDPGQGLRLIYYSQIVNDFQKGDIAEGYSVSREKKESFPLTVTSAQKNPTAFYLCASSKGASEGTEAFFGQGTRLTVV.

The J gene is TRBJ2-3, the V gene TRBV7-3, with 7 bases matching TRBD2. This CDR3 is 15 amino acids long. V trimming: 5 bases; J trimming: 5 bases; junction bases outside the gene matches: 10. The V gene's germline CDR1 is SGHTA and CDR2 FQGTGA. The CDR3 reads CASSLGGGAGDTQYF. Written as DNA, the CDR3 is TGTGCCAGCAGCCTTGGGGGAGGGGCGGGAGATACGCAGTATTTT.